The TCR beta chain described here comes from a study of T cell responses to AZD1222 COVID-19 vaccine. General observations from the study: It should be noted that donors were predominantly white British and more often female, and clonal diversity was possibly underestimated.

Notes on this clone: Antigen: not known.

The data were produced by immunoSEQ multiplex PCR, yet TCRdb's version contains in-frame clones alone and is incomplete. The table lists 30,000 to 35,000 clones, around 82% of them singletons, with 3.5% to 5.5% in the top ten. The CDR3 extends over 13 amino acids. Germline V lookup: CDR1 MNHEY, CDR2 SVGAGI. Trimming stripped 7 bases from V and 8 bases from J, with 15 bases between. The V call is TRBV6-5, the J call TRBJ2-4; D is perhaps TRBD2 (5 bases). The receptor was isolated from an adult who received the AZD1222 COVID-19 vaccine. Sample: peripheral blood, taken 28 days after the second AZD1222 dose. CDR3 loop: CASIGLRRDIQYF. CDR3 coding DNA: TGTGCCAGCATTGGACTGCGAAGGGACATTCAGTACTTC.